One sample yielded the 5 T cell receptor beta chains listed below, sequenced in a study of T cells in Graves' hyperthyroidism and ophthalmopathy. RNA transcripts yielded amplified TCR beta CDR3 regions. RT-PCR in the first round (using the HTBI primer set) targeted the TCR CDR3. TCRdb itself ran the multiplex PCR reads through MiXCR, one entry per CDR3 protein. In the table there are hundreds of thousands of distinct CDR3 sequences, just under 20% of which are singletons. The sample was blood. Every receptor here comes from a man aged 35 to 55 with Graves' ophthalmopathy.

This clonotype was picked up many times. The chain links TRBV18 to TRBJ1-1, with unresolved D. Germline CDR1 KGHSH, CDR2 LQKENI. V dropped 3 bases and J dropped 0 bases, with 8 bases sitting between them. This CDR3 region has 14 residues. CDR3 in DNA: TGTGCCAGCTCACCGCAGAGCATGAACACTGAAGCTTTCTTT. Translation gives CASSPQSMNTEAFF.

CDR3 sequence: CSVEASEVNEQFF. The CDR3 DNA follows: TGCAGCGTTGAAGCCTCGGAGGTAAATGAGCAGTTCTTC. This rearrangement joins TRBV29-1 to TRBJ2-1; perhaps TRBD2 as D (5 bases). In germline, CDR1 is SQVTM, CDR2 ANQGSEA. The V end was cut by 1 base, the J end by 7 bases, with 11 bases between. CDR3 length: 13 residues.

A few counts support this clonotype. The chain uses TRBV30 and TRBJ2-3, with D hard to call. CDR3 length: 11 residues. V lost 5 bases, J lost 6 bases, and 9 bases lay in between. Per the germline V gene, CDR1 is GTSNPN and CDR2 is SVGIG (reference sequence). The CDR3: CAWSPVDTQYF. CDR3 bases: TGTGCCTGGTCGCCGGTGGATACGCAGTATTTT.

This clonotype was recorded many times. This chain joins TRBV6-1 and TRBJ2-7, with 9 bases aligning to TRBD2. The length of the CDR3 is 14 residues. The V and J ends lost 7 bases and 3 bases, in that order; junction bases with no gene match: 7. The germline gives CDR1 MNHNS, CDR2 SASEGT. CDR3 in amino acids: CASTATSGLYEQYF. DNA for the CDR3: TGTGCCAGCACCGCGACTAGCGGCCTCTACGAGCAGTACTTC.

There are a few counts of this clonotype. The V gene is TRBV18, the J gene TRBJ2-1; TRBD2 matches at 14 bases. This CDR3 has 16 residues. V shed 0 bases and J 6 bases; nucleotides not matched to a gene: 1. Germline V gene sequence: CDR1 KGHSH, CDR2 LQKENI. This chain's CDR3 is CASSPPGTSGSNEQFF. The CDR3 DNA sequence: TGTGCCAGCTCACCACCTGGGACTAGCGGGAGCAATGAGCAGTTCTTC.